This TCR beta chain was sequenced for a study of OX40 agonist ivuxolimab in advanced cancers. Study overall: In this cohort, patients received ivuxolimab, an agonistic anti-OX40 (CD134) antibody. Partial responses occurred in three patients (one hepatocellular carcinoma, two cutaneous melanoma).

This CDR3 is built from 16 residues. Germline assignment: CDR1 SGHVS and CDR2 FQNEAQ. The J segment lost 4 bases and the V segment lost 6 bases, leaving 11 bases of the junction unmatched. Clones were read by immunoSEQ multiplex PCR, and TCRdb kept only the in-frame ones, dropping some. The table records just over 50,000 clones, roughly 80% of them present only once. This clone occurred once. The rearrangement joins TRBV7-8 to TRBJ2-2; 7 positions agree with TRBD2. The source of this sequence is an adult with an advanced solid tumor such as melanoma, head and neck, liver or kidney cancer. Sequenced material: CD4+ or CD8+ T cells sorted from blood, taken in a trial of the OX40 agonist ivuxolimab. Written as DNA, the CDR3 is TGTGCCAGCAGACTACGAGCGGGGTGGGGCACCGGGGAGCTGTTTTTT. It translates to CASRLRAGWGTGELFF.